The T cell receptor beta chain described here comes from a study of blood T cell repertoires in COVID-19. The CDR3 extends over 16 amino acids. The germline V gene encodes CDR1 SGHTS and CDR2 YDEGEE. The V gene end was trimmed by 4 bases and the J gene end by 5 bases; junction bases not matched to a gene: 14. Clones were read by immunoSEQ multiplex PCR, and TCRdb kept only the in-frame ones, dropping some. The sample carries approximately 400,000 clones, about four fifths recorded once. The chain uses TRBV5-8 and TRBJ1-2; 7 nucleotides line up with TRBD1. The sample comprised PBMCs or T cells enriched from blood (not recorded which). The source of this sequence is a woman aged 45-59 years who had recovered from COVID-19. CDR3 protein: CASSRDSRWDWYGYTF. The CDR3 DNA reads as TGTGCCAGCAGCCGGGACAGTCGGTGGGACTGGTATGGCTACACCTTC.